This T cell receptor beta chain was found in a study of T cell repertoires in cytomegalovirus infection. Study in general: Both a matching HLA type and CMV infection were indicated by public TCR beta signatures.

TCRdb called the reads again in MiXCR, with one record for every CDR3 protein. The table lists hundreds of thousands of distinct CDR3 sequences, approximately 9.5% of them singletons. Broader study findings: Adding up the frequency of public TCR beta families identified people who carried CMV plus the relevant HLA. The response measured ex vivo was dominated by TCR beta clonotypes (HLA-C-restricted and CMV-specific).

The ends were cut back, 8 bases at V and 2 bases at J, with 8 bases in the middle. Per germline, CDR1 SEHNR and CDR2 FQNEAQ (reference sequence). The CDR3 has 12 residues. In its sample, this clonotype was seen many times. The antigen is not known. V gene TRBV7-9 combines with J gene TRBJ2-3; D is perhaps TRBD2 (5 bases). This receptor was identified in a human donor in good health (CMV status not recorded). Some clones in this sample may be carry-over from other donors' samples. The sample consisted of PBMCs. In DNA, the CDR3 is TGTGCCAGCCCGAGGGACACAGATACGCAGTATTTT. This encodes CASPRDTDTQYF.